The T cell receptor (beta chain) under discussion was sequenced for a study of blood T cell repertoires in COVID-19. Study-wide background: Nucleic acid was either cDNA or gDNA, and it came from T cells, B-cell-depleted T cells, or PBMCs.

Germline loops: CDR1 LGHDT, CDR2 YNNKEL (reference sequence). The ends lost 8 bases at V and 5 bases at J; junction bases unmatched: 6. The CDR3 length is 13 residues. Original analysis: Amplification of reference gene primers provided the estimated nucleated cell counts. The protocol was immunoSEQ multiplex PCR, while the TCRdb copy is restricted to in-frame clones and leaves out a portion. Clonal size and the V and J genes are those of that table, whereas D and trimming came from the DNA. The table shows just under 350,000 clones, with more than 70% occurring only once. The chain carries TRBV3-1 (or the pseudogene TRBV3-2) and TRBJ1-1, with 9 nucleotides matching TRBD1. The sequenced sample was peripheral blood. The clonotype originates from a woman aged 70-85 years with COVID-19, enrolled during active disease. The CDR3 nucleotides are TGTGCCAGCGCAGGGACAGGGACAACTGAAGCTTTCTTT. Residues: CASAGTGTTEAFF.